This T cell receptor beta chain was sequenced for a study of T cell responses to AZD1222 COVID-19 vaccine. In regard to this clone: Antigen: not known.

Assay: immunoSEQ multiplex PCR; the TCRdb copy retains only in-frame clones and omits some. The sample lists about 130,000 clones, 70% to 90% occurring once. This CDR3 comprises 15 residues. Germline CDR1 reads MNHEY; CDR2 reads SVGAGI. The V gene lost 7 bases and the J gene lost 2 bases, with 15 bases spanning the gap. Study-wide points: CD4 TCRs associated with vaccination spanned spike, dominating at 160-218 and 743-854. The study sampled repertoires only after the peak T cell response. Only five or six AZD1222 recipients were seropositive at baseline.

The TCR originated in an adult in good health. V gene TRBV6-5 combines with J gene TRBJ2-1; the D call may be TRBD1 or TRBD2 (5 bases each). Sequences were derived from peripheral blood, sampled on day 0 of AZD1222 vaccination. The CDR3 spells CASNWRRGAYNEQFF. In DNA, the CDR3 is TGTGCCAGCAATTGGCGAAGAGGGGCCTACAATGAGCAGTTCTTC.